The 7 T cell receptor beta chains below all came from one sample that was sequenced in a study of cytomegalovirus exposure and HLA in healthy donors (dated by TCRdb to 2017 to 2019). To prepare the library, the immunoSEQ multiplex PCR assay was applied. For the multiplex PCR, a mixture combining 60 forward primers for TCR Vbeta segments and 13 reverse primers for TCR Jbeta segments was used. Drawn from immuneACCESS, this table holds only the in-frame rearrangements with V and J called that TCRdb kept. Clones are partly lost; checked studies trace under half to an unresolved V gene and leave the rest unexplained. This sample is represented by some 150,000 clones; roughly 77% of them were singletons. The ten largest clones capture roughly 3.6% of the sample. The sequencing input was PBMCs. The receptor source for this set is a human donor in good health.

J is TRBJ2-5 and V is TRBV7-9; D perhaps matches TRBD1 (5 bases). This CDR3 has 16 amino acids. With 1 base removed from V and 3 bases from J, the gap between germline ends came to 15 bases. Germline values: CDR1 SEHNR, CDR2 FQNEAQ (reference sequence). The CDR3 here is CASSLGGFDREETQYF. CDR3 DNA sequence: TGTGCCAGCAGCTTAGGGGGCTTCGACCGGGAAGAGACCCAGTACTTC.

CDR3 amino acids: CASSSASGGVETQYF. In DNA form, the CDR3 reads TGTGCCAGCAGCTCGGCTAGCGGGGGGGTGGAGACCCAGTACTTC. This rearrangement joins TRBV5-4 to TRBJ2-5, with 12 bases fitting TRBD2. The CDR3 runs 15 residues. Germline assignment: CDR1 SGHNT and CDR2 YYREEE (reference sequence). Losses at the gene ends were 3 bases for V and 5 bases for J; bases not matched to a gene: 5.

The J gene is TRBJ1-5, the V gene TRBV5-1; 8 positions match TRBD1. From germline, CDR1 is SGHRS and CDR2 YFSETQ. The trim removed 4 bases at V and 6 bases at J, leaving 6 bases unmatched. This CDR3 is 14 amino acids long. CDR3: CASSLSGGGQPQHF. In DNA, the CDR3 is TGCGCCAGCAGCCTATCAGGGGGCGGTCAGCCCCAGCATTTT.

The genes are TRBV30 and TRBJ2-1; 9 bases agree with TRBD2. V gave up 0 bases and J gave up 5 bases; unmatched junction bases: 8. The CDR3 is 16 residues long. CDR1 GTSNPN and CDR2 SVGIG come from the germline V gene (reference sequence). The CDR3 DNA is TGTGCCTGGAGTGTGAGGAGCGGGGGGAGCCACAATGAGCAGTTCTTC. The encoded protein is CAWSVRSGGSHNEQFF.

This clone was detected once. V and J are TRBV5-6 and TRBJ2-5; a weak D match, TRBD1 (5 bases). The J call may be in error: the DNA end matches TRBJ2-7 better. The germline V gene has CDR1 SGHDT and CDR2 YYEEEE. The CDR3 spans 14 residues. The CDR3 reads CASSFTGRTYEQYF. The CDR3 region has the DNA TGTGCCAGCAGCTTTACAGGACGCACCTACGAGCAGTACTTC.

The gene calls are TRBV19 and TRBJ1-2, with a possible D match to TRBD1 (6 bases). This CDR3 has 16 residues. Germline V gene data show CDR1 as LNHDA and CDR2 as SQIVND (reference sequence). The germline V and J ends were trimmed by 5 bases and 1 base, with 17 bases remaining between them. The CDR3 nucleotides read TGTGCCAGTAGTGGGGACACCGATTCCTTTAACTATGGCTACACCTTC. Its protein product is CASSGDTDSFNYGYTF. Full variable domain (outside the CDR3, taken from reference TRBV19 and TRBJ1-2): DGGITQSPKYLFRKEGQNVTLSCEQNLNHDAMYWYRQDPGQGLRLIYYSQIVNDFQKGDIAEGYSVSREKKESFPLTVTSAQKNPTAFYLCASSGDTDSFNYGYTFGSGTRLTVV.

CDR3 bases: TGTGCCAGCAGTGAGGGCTTAGGATTAGAGCAGTACTTC. This sequence encodes CASSEGLGLEQYF. This chain uses TRBV2 with TRBJ2-7; D is ambiguous. CDR1 and CDR2 (germline): SNHLY, FYNNEI. V lost 3 bases and J 7 bases, leaving 13 bases between the germline ends. The CDR3 consists of 13 residues.